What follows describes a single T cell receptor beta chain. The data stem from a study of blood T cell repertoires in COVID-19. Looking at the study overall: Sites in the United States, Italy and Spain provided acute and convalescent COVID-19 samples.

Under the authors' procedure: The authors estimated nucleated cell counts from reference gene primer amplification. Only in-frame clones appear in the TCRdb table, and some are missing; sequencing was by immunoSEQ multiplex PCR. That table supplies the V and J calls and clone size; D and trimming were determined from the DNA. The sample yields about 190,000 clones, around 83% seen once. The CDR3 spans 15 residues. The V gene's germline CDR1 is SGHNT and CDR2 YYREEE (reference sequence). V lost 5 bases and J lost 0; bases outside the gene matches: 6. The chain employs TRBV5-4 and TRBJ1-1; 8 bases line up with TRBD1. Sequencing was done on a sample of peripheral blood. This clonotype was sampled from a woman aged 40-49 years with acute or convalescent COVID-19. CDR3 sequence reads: CASSYDRGMNTEAFF. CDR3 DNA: TGTGCCAGCAGTTACGACAGGGGCATGAACACTGAAGCTTTCTTT.